A single TCR beta chain is shown here with its context. Its antigen remains unidentified. Both 60 Vbeta primers and 13 Jbeta primers went into the PCR. Sequencing was performed with immunoSEQ multiplex PCR; in TCRdb, only in-frame clones are kept and a portion is missing. The data show around 180,000 clones, 71% seen once. This record belongs to a study of cytomegalovirus exposure and HLA in healthy donors. The study's findings and limits: HLA alleles showed associations with 16,951 TCR beta sequences in a later analysis, at a 0.05 false discovery rate. There were some V segments, including TRBV6-2 and TRBV6-3, excluded as indistinguishable.

The CDR3 covers 18 residues. Trimming cost V 5 bases and J 1 base; bases outside gene matches: 10. The germline V gene encodes CDR1 SGHVS and CDR2 FQNEAQ. Sequencing was performed on PBMCs. V and J are TRBV7-8 and TRBJ1-5; 11 bases are a match to TRBD1. The source of this sequence is a girl between 10 and 17 years old in good health and CMV-seronegative. This chain's CDR3 is CASSPLTGTGGSNQPQHF. In nucleotides, the CDR3 is TGTGCCAGCAGCCCACTTACCGGGACAGGGGGAAGCAATCAGCCCCAGCATTTT.